This T cell receptor beta chain was sequenced in a study of early T cells in non-severe SARS-CoV-2 infection. At the level of the study: Whole-blood bulk RNA, unsorted, was sequenced, and chains were unpaired.

This clonotype was detected only a few times. Its antigen is undetermined. Study results and caveats: Anti-spike CD8 responses were favored by VDJdb matching, which missed private and CD4 specificities.

The CDR3 is 19 amino acids. V lost 5 bases to trimming and J lost 1 base; unmatched junction nucleotides: 14. Individual cDNA molecules each received unique molecular identifiers attached to them. A single record per CDR3 protein comes from TCRdb applying MiXCR to the 5' RACE reads. The repertoire consists of fewer than 120,000 distinct CDR3 sequences, with 10% to 15% occurring once and the leading ten covering about 4%. Material: whole blood, obtained at baseline. The sequence came from an adult who was a healthcare worker with PCR-confirmed SARS-CoV-2 infection or an uninfected control (not recorded which). The chain has TRBV12-3 or TRBV12-4 and TRBJ1-5; TRBD1 matches at 10 bases. This chain's CDR3 is CASSTTYGTGARSNQPQHF. CDR3 DNA sequence: TGTGCCAGCAGTACGACCTACGGGACAGGGGCTAGGAGCAATCAGCCCCAGCATTTT.